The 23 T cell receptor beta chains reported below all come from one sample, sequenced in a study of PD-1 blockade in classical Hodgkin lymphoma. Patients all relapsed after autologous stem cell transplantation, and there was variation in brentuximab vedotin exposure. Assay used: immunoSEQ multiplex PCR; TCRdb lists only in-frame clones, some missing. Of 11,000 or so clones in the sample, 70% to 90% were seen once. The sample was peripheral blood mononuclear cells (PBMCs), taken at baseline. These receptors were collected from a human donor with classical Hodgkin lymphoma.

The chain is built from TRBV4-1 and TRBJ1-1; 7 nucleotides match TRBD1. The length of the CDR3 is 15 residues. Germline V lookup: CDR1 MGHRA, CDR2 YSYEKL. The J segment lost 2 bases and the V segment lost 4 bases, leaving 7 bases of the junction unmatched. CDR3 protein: CASSLPDRPNTEAFF. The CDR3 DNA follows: TGCGCCAGCAGCCTACCGGACAGGCCCAACACTGAAGCTTTCTTT.

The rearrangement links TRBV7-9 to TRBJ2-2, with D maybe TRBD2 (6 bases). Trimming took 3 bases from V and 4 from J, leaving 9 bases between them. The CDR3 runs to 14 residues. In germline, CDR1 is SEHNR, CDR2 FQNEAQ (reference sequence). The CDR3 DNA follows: TGTGCCAGCAGCTTCCAAGCGGGCACCGGGGAGCTGTTTTTT. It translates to CASSFQAGTGELFF.

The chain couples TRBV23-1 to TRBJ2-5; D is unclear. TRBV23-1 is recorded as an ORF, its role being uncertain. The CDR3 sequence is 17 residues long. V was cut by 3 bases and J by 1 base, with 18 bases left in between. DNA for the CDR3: TGCGCCAGCAGTCACCGCGATTGGGTGGACCCCCAAGAGACCCAGTACTTC. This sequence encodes CASSHRDWVDPQETQYF.

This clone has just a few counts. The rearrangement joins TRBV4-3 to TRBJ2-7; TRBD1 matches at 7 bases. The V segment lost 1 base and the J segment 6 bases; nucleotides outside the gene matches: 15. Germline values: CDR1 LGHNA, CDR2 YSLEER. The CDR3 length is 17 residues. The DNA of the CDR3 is TGCGCCAGCAGCCAAGGGCTAACCATCACTACAGGGGTCGAGCAGTACTTC. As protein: CASSQGLTITTGVEQYF.

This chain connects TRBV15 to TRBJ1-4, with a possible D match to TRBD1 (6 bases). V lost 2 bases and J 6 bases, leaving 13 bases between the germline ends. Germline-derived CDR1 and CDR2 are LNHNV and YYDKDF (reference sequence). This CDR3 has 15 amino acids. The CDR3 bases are TGTGCCACCAGCAGATACAGGGAGGAAGATGAAAAACTGTTTTTT. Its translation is CATSRYREEDEKLFF. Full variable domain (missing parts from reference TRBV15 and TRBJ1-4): DAMVIQNPRYQVTQFGKPVTLSCSQTLNHNVMYWYQQKSSQAPKLLFHYYDKDFNNEADTPDNFQSRRPNTSFCFLDIRSPGLGDTAMYLCATSRYREEDEKLFFGSGTQLSVL.

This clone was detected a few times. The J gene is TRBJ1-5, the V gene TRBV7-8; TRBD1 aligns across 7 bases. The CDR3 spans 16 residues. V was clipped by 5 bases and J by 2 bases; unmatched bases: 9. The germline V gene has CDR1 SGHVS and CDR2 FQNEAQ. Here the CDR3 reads CASSPPAGTGNQPQHF. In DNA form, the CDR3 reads TGTGCCAGCAGCCCACCCGCAGGGACAGGCAATCAGCCCCAGCATTTT.

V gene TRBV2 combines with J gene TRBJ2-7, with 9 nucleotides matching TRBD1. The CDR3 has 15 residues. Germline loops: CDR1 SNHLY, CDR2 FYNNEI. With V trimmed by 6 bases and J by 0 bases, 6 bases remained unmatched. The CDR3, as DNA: TGTGCCAGCAGGGACAGGGGTTTGAGCTCCTACGAGCAGTACTTC. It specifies CASRDRGLSSYEQYF. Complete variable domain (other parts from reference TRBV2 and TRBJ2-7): EPEVTQTPSHQVTQMGQEVILRCVPISNHLYFYWYRQILGQKVEFLVSFYNNEISEKSEIFDDQFSVERPDGSNFTLKIRSTKLEDSAMYFCASRDRGLSSYEQYFGPGTRLTVT.

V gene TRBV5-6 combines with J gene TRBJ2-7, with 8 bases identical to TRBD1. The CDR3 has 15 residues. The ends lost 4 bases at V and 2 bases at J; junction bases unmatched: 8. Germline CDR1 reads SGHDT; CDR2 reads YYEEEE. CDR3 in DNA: TGTGCCAGCAGCCAGACAGGGGAGTGGACCTACGAGCAGTACTTC. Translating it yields CASSQTGEWTYEQYF. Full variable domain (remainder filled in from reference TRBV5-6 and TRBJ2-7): DAGVTQSPTHLIKTRGQQVTLRCSPKSGHDTVSWYQQALGQGPQFIFQYYEEEERQRGNFPDRFSGHQFPNYSSELNVNALLLGDSALYLCASSQTGEWTYEQYFGPGTRLTVT.

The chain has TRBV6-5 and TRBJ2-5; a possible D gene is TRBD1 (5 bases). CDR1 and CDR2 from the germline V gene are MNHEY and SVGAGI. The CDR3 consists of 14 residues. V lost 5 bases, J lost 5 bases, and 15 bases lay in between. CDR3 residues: CASSPRVEGETQYF. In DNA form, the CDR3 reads TGTGCCAGCAGTCCCAGGGTGGAAGGGGAGACCCAGTACTTC.

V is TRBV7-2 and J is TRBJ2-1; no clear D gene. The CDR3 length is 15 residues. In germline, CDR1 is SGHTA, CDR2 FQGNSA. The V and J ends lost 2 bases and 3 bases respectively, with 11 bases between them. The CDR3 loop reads CASSLRLDGYNEQFF. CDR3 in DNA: TGTGCCAGCAGCTTACGTCTGGACGGCTACAATGAGCAGTTCTTC.

As DNA, the CDR3 is TGTGCTAGTGGTTTGTCTAGCGCCTACAATGAGCAGTTCTTC. It codes for CASGLSSAYNEQFF. V and J are TRBV12-5 and TRBJ2-1; the D gene is possibly TRBD2 (6 bases). The V gene lost 2 bases and the J gene lost 2 bases, with 7 bases spanning the gap. This CDR3 contains 14 residues. Germline CDR1 LGHNT, CDR2 FRNRAP. Full variable domain (outside the CDR3, taken from reference TRBV12-5 and TRBJ2-1): DARVTQTPRHKVTEMGQEVTMRCQPILGHNTVFWYRQTMMQGLELLAYFRNRAPLDDSGMPKDRFSAEMPDATLATLKIQPSEPRDSAVYFCASGLSSAYNEQFFGPGTRLTVL.

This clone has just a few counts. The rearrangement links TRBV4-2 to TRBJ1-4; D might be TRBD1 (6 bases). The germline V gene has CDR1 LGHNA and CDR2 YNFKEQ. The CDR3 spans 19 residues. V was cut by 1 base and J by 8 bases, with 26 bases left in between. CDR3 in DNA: TGTGCCAGCAGCCAAGGTGAGGCAACAGGGAAGCTCTCCAGGGAAAAACTGTTTTTT. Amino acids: CASSQGEATGKLSREKLFF.

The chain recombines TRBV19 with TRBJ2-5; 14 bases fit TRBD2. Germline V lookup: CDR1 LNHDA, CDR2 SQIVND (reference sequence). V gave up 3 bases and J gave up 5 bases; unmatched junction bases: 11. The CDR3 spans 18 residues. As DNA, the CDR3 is TGTGCCAGTAGTATTAATAGACTAGCGGGAGGGCCAGGCGAGACCCAGTACTTC. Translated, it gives CASSINRLAGGPGETQYF. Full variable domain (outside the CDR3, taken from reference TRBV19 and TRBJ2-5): DGGITQSPKYLFRKEGQNVTLSCEQNLNHDAMYWYRQDPGQGLRLIYYSQIVNDFQKGDIAEGYSVSREKKESFPLTVTSAQKNPTAFYLCASSINRLAGGPGETQYFGPGTRLLVL.

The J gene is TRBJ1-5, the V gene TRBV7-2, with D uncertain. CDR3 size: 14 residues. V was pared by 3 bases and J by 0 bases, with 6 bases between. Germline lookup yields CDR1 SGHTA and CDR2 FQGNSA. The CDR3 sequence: CASSFPYSNQPQHF. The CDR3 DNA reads TGTGCCAGCAGCTTCCCCTATAGCAATCAGCCCCAGCATTTT.

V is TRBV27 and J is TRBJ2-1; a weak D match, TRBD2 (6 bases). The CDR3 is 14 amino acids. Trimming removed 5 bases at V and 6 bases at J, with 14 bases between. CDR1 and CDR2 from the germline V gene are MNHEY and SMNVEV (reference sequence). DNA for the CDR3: TGTGCCAGCAGTCACGGGACTGGGTTCAATGAGCAGTTCTTC. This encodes CASSHGTGFNEQFF.

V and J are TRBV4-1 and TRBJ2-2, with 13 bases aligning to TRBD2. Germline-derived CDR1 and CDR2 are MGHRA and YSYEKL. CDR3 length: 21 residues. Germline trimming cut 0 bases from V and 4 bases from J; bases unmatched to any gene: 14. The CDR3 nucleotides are TGCGCCAGCAGCCAAGATAGTTTTGATACTAGCGGGAGGGCTGTCACCGGGGAGCTGTTTTTT. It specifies CASSQDSFDTSGRAVTGELFF.

CDR3 in amino acids: CASSLVAGGPYGYTF. CDR3 DNA sequence: TGTGCCAGCAGCTTGGTAGCAGGGGGCCCCTATGGCTACACCTTC. This sequence joins TRBV5-6 and TRBJ1-2, with 8 bases matching TRBD1. The V segment lost 0 bases and the J segment 4 bases; nucleotides outside the gene matches: 5. The CDR3 runs 15 residues. Germline V gene data show CDR1 as SGHDT and CDR2 as YYEEEE. Variable domain in full (rest from reference TRBV5-6 and TRBJ1-2): DAGVTQSPTHLIKTRGQQVTLRCSPKSGHDTVSWYQQALGQGPQFIFQYYEEEERQRGNFPDRFSGHQFPNYSSELNVNALLLGDSALYLCASSLVAGGPYGYTFGSGTRLTVV.

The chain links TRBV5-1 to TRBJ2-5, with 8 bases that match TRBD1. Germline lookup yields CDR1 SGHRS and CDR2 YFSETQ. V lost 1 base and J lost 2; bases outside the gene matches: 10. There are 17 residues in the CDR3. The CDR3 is CASSLTRTGTGQETQYF. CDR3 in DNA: TGCGCCAGCAGCTTGACCCGGACAGGGACTGGGCAAGAGACCCAGTACTTC.

CDR3 sequence: CASSLGAGSEGYEQYF. In nucleotides, the CDR3 is TGTGCCAGCAGCCTCGGGGCGGGGTCCGAGGGCTACGAGCAGTACTTC. The chain links TRBV11-1 to TRBJ2-7; the D gene is possibly TRBD2 (6 bases). Germline V gene data show CDR1 as SGHAT and CDR2 as FQDESV (reference sequence). The CDR3 totals 16 residues. V was pared by 5 bases and J by 3 bases, with 20 bases between.

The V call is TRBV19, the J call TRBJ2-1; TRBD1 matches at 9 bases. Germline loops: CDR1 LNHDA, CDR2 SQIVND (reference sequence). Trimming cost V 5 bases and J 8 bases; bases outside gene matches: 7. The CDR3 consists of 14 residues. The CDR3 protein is CASSVGTGMDEQFF. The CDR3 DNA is TGTGCCAGTAGTGTCGGGACAGGGATGGATGAGCAGTTCTTC.

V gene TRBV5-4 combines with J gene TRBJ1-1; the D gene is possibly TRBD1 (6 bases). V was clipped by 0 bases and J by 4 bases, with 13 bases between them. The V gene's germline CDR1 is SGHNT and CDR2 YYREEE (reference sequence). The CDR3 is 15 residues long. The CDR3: CASSLAVSGATEAFF. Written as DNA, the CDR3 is TGTGCCAGCAGCTTGGCGGTTTCGGGGGCCACTGAAGCTTTCTTT.

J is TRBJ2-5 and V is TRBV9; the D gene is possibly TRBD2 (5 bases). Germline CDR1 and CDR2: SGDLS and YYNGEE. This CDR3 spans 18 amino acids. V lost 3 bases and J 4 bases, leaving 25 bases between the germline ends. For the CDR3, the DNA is TGTGCCAGCAGCGGCCCGGAGAGAGGGCGAGGATTTTCAGAGACCCAGTACTTC. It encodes CASSGPERGRGFSETQYF.

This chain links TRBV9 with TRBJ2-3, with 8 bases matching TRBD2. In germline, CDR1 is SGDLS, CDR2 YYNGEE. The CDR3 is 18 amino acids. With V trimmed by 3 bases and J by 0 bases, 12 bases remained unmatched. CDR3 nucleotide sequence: TGTGCCAGCAGCGACACTAGCGGAAGACTCCTTAGCACAGATACGCAGTATTTT. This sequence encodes CASSDTSGRLLSTDTQYF.